The 24 T cell receptor beta chains below all came from one sample that was sequenced in a study of cytomegalovirus exposure and HLA in healthy donors. Researchers ran the PCR with 60 Vbeta and 13 Jbeta primers. Assay: immunoSEQ multiplex PCR; the TCRdb copy retains only in-frame clones and omits some. The sample carries roughly 160,000 clones, 82% recorded once. What was sequenced was PBMCs. Receptors were obtained from a man aged 45-65 years in good health and CMV-seropositive.

The chain joins TRBV10-2 to TRBJ2-3; no definite D call. Germline values: CDR1 WSHSY, CDR2 SAAADI. The CDR3 length is 10 residues. Trimming took 8 bases from V and 5 from J, leaving 5 bases between them. The CDR3 region is CASGLDTQYF. CDR3 nucleotide sequence: TGCGCCAGCGGGCTAGATACGCAGTATTTT.

This clone appeared a single time. The chain carries TRBV2 and TRBJ2-3; 8 nucleotides agree with TRBD2. The CDR3 runs 18 residues. The trim removed 2 bases at V and 2 bases at J, leaving 12 bases unmatched. Germline V gene sequence: CDR1 SNHLY, CDR2 FYNNEI. CDR3 nucleotides: TGTGCCAGCAGTGAATTCTCGACCGGGACTAGAAACACAGATACGCAGTATTTT. This translates into CASSEFSTGTRNTDTQYF.

This chain links TRBV30 with TRBJ2-3, with 10 bases aligning to TRBD1. V shed 6 bases, J shed 3 bases, and the junction held 9 bases outside the gene matches. CDR1 and CDR2 from the germline V gene are GTSNPN and SVGIG (reference sequence). This CDR3 region has 15 residues. CDR3 DNA sequence: TGTGCCTGTCCCTCGACAGGGGGCCGGACAGATACGCAGTATTTT. The encoded protein is CACPSTGGRTDTQYF. Based on the CDR3 plus reference TRBV30 and TRBJ2-3, the full variable domain is SQTIHQWPATLVQPVGSPLSLECTVEGTSNPNLYWYRQAAGRGLQLLFYSVGIGQISSEVPQNLSASRPQDRQFILSSKKLLLSDSGFYLCACPSTGGRTDTQYFGPGTRLTVL.

The J gene is TRBJ1-1, the V gene TRBV4-2; 9 nucleotides line up with TRBD1. The CDR3 extends over 15 amino acids. The V gene end was trimmed by 2 bases and the J gene end by 5 bases; junction bases not matched to a gene: 6. CDR1 and CDR2 (germline): LGHNA, YNFKEQ. CDR3 in amino acids: CASSQNRGRETEAFF. CDR3 sequence (DNA): TGTGCCAGCAGCCAAAACAGGGGGCGCGAGACTGAAGCTTTCTTT.

The rearrangement joins TRBV29-1 to TRBJ2-5, with a possible D match to TRBD2 (5 bases). The CDR3 is made up of 12 amino acids. The V end lost 1 base, the J end lost 5 bases, and 8 bases lay between the germline ends. The V gene's germline CDR1 is SQVTM and CDR2 ANQGSEA. In nucleotides, the CDR3 is TGCAGCGTTGAAGGAGGGCTGGAGACCCAGTACTTC. Its translation: CSVEGGLETQYF.

The gene calls are TRBV18 and TRBJ1-6; D not certain. The V end was cut by 0 bases, the J end by 9 bases, with 12 bases between. The CDR3 contains 15 residues. Germline lookup yields CDR1 KGHSH and CDR2 LQKENI. The CDR3 loop reads CASSPPEGRSSPLHF. CDR3 sequence (DNA): TGTGCCAGCTCACCACCAGAAGGCCGGAGTTCACCCCTCCACTTT.

V gene TRBV10-3 combines with J gene TRBJ1-6; 9 positions agree with TRBD1. This CDR3 has 14 residues. Germline V gene lookup returns CDR1 ENHRY and CDR2 SYGVKD. The junction had 3 bases not matched to a gene; V was cut back by 6 bases and J by 6 bases. CDR3 nucleotides: TGTGCCATCAGCCCGGGACAGGGTAATTCACCCCTCCACTTT. Residues: CAISPGQGNSPLHF.

The rearrangement uses TRBV6-5 and TRBJ2-2, with TRBD2 identical over 12 bases. J was trimmed by 6 bases and V by 1 base; bases with no gene match: 3. CDR1 is MNHEY, CDR2 SVGAGI, per germline. The CDR3 has 16 residues. DNA for the CDR3: TGTGCCAGCAGTTACTGGGCTAGCGGGAGGGCCGGGGAGCTGTTTTTT. Translated: CASSYWASGRAGELFF.

The chain combines TRBV28 with TRBJ2-3; 11 bases are a match to TRBD2. V lost 6 bases to trimming and J lost 3 bases; unmatched junction nucleotides: 8. Germline values: CDR1 MDHEN, CDR2 SYDVKM. This CDR3 has 16 residues. The CDR3 coding sequence is TGTGCCAGCAGCCTAACTAGCGGGAGTCCTACAGATACGCAGTATTTT. Its translation: CASSLTSGSPTDTQYF.

V and J are TRBV5-6 and TRBJ1-1; D gene uncertain. CDR1 is SGHDT, CDR2 YYEEEE, per germline. The CDR3 covers 13 residues. Trimming left V 8 bases short and J 12 bases short, with 23 bases between. CDR3 amino acids: CASTVSGTIGSFF. The CDR3 DNA reads as TGTGCCAGTACCGTTTCAGGAACCATTGGGTCTTTCTTT.

The chain combines TRBV2 with TRBJ2-1; D possibly corresponds to TRBD2 (5 bases). The germline CDR1 and CDR2 sequences are SNHLY and FYNNEI. V lost 2 bases to trimming and J lost 6 bases, with 14 bases between them. The CDR3 sequence is 15 residues long. The CDR3 here is CASSEQRAPVNEQFF. In DNA form, the CDR3 reads TGTGCCAGCAGTGAACAGAGGGCCCCGGTCAATGAGCAGTTCTTC.

CDR3 amino acids: CASSASGTREQYF. CDR3 in DNA: TGTGCCAGCAGTGCTTCGGGAACGCGGGAGCAGTACTTC. The rearrangement joins TRBV6-1 to TRBJ2-7; weak D call: TRBD2 (5 bases). Germline assignment: CDR1 MNHNS and CDR2 SASEGT. V was trimmed by 4 bases and J by 7 bases, leaving 14 bases between them. CDR3 size: 13 residues.

The chain couples TRBV2 to TRBJ1-2, with 7 bases aligning to TRBD1. With 5 bases clipped from V and 7 bases from J, the junction kept 19 bases outside the gene matches. Germline V gene sequence: CDR1 SNHLY, CDR2 FYNNEI. There are 17 residues in the CDR3. The CDR3 DNA reads as TGTGCCAGCAGTCCACCGGGACAGCGCCTACTACACGGTGGCTACACCTTC. It translates to CASSPPGQRLLHGGYTF.

The chain carries TRBV4-3 and TRBJ2-1; 8 bases fit TRBD2. Looked up from germline, CDR1 is LGHNA and CDR2 is YSLEER. V dropped 0 bases and J dropped 6; count of bases not matched to a gene: 10. The CDR3 runs to 17 residues. The CDR3 DNA reads TGCGCCAGCAGCCAAGAGGTCGACGGGAGGGCCTCCAATGAGCAGTTCTTC. Its protein product is CASSQEVDGRASNEQFF.

V gene TRBV7-2 combines with J gene TRBJ2-7, with 7 bases aligning to TRBD1. From germline, CDR1 is SGHTA and CDR2 FQGNSA. CDR3 length: 16 residues. With V trimmed by 5 bases and J by 7 bases, 17 bases remained unmatched. The CDR3 protein is CASSPRNRGLPREQYF. CDR3 DNA: TGTGCCAGCAGCCCGAGGAACAGGGGCCTCCCTCGGGAGCAGTACTTC. Full variable domain (remainder filled in from reference TRBV7-2 and TRBJ2-7): GAGVSQSPSNKVTEKGKDVELRCDPISGHTALYWYRQSLGQGLEFLIYFQGNSAPDKSGLPSDRFSAERTGGSVSTLTIQRTQQEDSAVYLCASSPRNRGLPREQYFGPGTRLTVT.

The chain combines TRBV6-5 with TRBJ2-5; 7 bases agree with TRBD1. Per the germline V gene, CDR1 is MNHEY and CDR2 is SVGAGI. The V segment lost 6 bases and the J segment 5 bases; nucleotides outside the gene matches: 6. The length of the CDR3 is 13 residues. The CDR3 here is CASSPGQAETQYF. CDR3 coding DNA: TGTGCCAGCAGCCCTGGACAGGCCGAGACCCAGTACTTC.

The chain combines TRBV15 with TRBJ2-7; the match to TRBD1 covers 11 bases. V was pared by 1 base and J by 7 bases, with 6 bases of the junction left unmatched. The germline CDR1 and CDR2 sequences are LNHNV and YYDKDF (reference sequence). CDR3 length: 15 residues. The CDR3 nucleotides read TGTGCCACCAGCAGAGCCGGACAGGGGGCAGGGGAGCAGTACTTC. Translation gives CATSRAGQGAGEQYF.

V gene TRBV9 combines with J gene TRBJ1-1, with a weak D call TRBD1 (5 bases). The V gene lost 4 bases and the J gene lost 0 bases, with 16 bases spanning the gap. This CDR3 is built from 16 residues. Germline V lookup: CDR1 SGDLS, CDR2 YYNGEE. Written as DNA, the CDR3 is TGTGCCAGCAGCTCCGGCGGGGCTCTCTTGAACACTGAAGCTTTCTTT. This translates into CASSSGGALLNTEAFF.

The chain is built from TRBV28 and TRBJ2-7; 9 positions agree with TRBD2. After removal of 8 bases from V and 6 bases from J, the junction contained 11 bases not matched to a gene. The germline V gene has CDR1 MDHEN and CDR2 SYDVKM. The CDR3 is 14 amino acids. For the CDR3, the DNA is TGTGCCAGCGTCTTGCGGGGGGGAGTCGTCGAGCAGTACTTC. Translating it yields CASVLRGGVVEQYF.

The rearrangement uses TRBV28 and TRBJ2-3; 14 bases fit TRBD2. The J segment lost 5 bases and the V segment lost 6 bases, leaving 7 bases of the junction unmatched. Germline CDR1 reads MDHEN; CDR2 reads SYDVKM. CDR3 length: 16 amino acids. CDR3 amino acids: CASRPTGTSGRDTQYF. In nucleotides, the CDR3 is TGTGCCAGCAGGCCGACCGGGACTAGCGGGAGAGATACGCAGTATTTT.

CDR3 sequence reads: CASSALGTRAYEQYF. CDR3 nucleotides: TGCGCCAGCAGCGCATTAGGGACTCGAGCCTACGAGCAGTACTTC. This chain joins TRBV5-1 and TRBJ2-7, with D tentatively TRBD2 (6 bases). Trimming removed 4 bases at V and 2 bases at J, with 16 bases between. Germline assignment: CDR1 SGHRS and CDR2 YFSETQ. This CDR3 region has 15 residues.

The J gene is TRBJ2-5, the V gene TRBV5-1; 8 bases match TRBD2. V was clipped by 4 bases and J by 4 bases; unmatched bases: 6. Germline CDR1 SGHRS, CDR2 YFSETQ. The CDR3 loop spans 14 amino acids. The CDR3 loop reads CASSQGLAPETQYF. In DNA, the CDR3 is TGCGCCAGCAGCCAAGGACTAGCCCCAGAGACCCAGTACTTC. The full variable domain, completed using reference TRBV5-1 and TRBJ2-5, is KAGVTQTPRYLIKTRGQQVTLSCSPISGHRSVSWYQQTPGQGLQFLFEYFSETQRNKGNFPGRFSGRQFSNSRSEMNVSTLELGDSALYLCASSQGLAPETQYFGPGTRLLVL.

The chain has TRBV7-2 and TRBJ1-5; 9 bases line up with TRBD1. Germline CDR1 is SGHTA and CDR2 is FQGNSA. CDR3 length equals 17 residues. Trimming at V came to 0 bases and at J to 1 base, leaving 4 bases not matched to a gene. CDR3 sequence: CASSLANGTGSNQPQHF. CDR3 DNA: TGTGCCAGCAGCTTAGCTAACGGGACAGGGAGCAATCAGCCCCAGCATTTT. The variable domain in full, completed from reference TRBV7-2 and TRBJ1-5, reads GAGVSQSPSNKVTEKGKDVELRCDPISGHTALYWYRQSLGQGLEFLIYFQGNSAPDKSGLPSDRFSAERTGGSVSTLTIQRTQQEDSAVYLCASSLANGTGSNQPQHFGDGTRLSIL.

This clone was recorded only once. The chain joins TRBV4-2 to TRBJ2-7; 10 bases match TRBD1. The CDR3 spans 14 residues. V shed 2 bases and J 6 bases; nucleotides not matched to a gene: 4. The germline V gene has CDR1 LGHNA and CDR2 YNFKEQ. The CDR3 nucleotides are TGTGCCAGCAGCCAACGACAGGGGGCGGCCGAGCAGTACTTC. Translated, it gives CASSQRQGAAEQYF.